The source of this T cell receptor beta chain is a study of technical replicates of blood from several donors. Libraries were prepared by immunoSEQ multiplex PCR; TCRdb keeps only in-frame clonotypes and omits some of them. There are roughly 92,000 clones in the sample; around 96% occur only once, and about 0.3% lies in the top ten. V lost 4 bases to trimming and J lost 5 bases; unmatched junction nucleotides: 13. From germline, CDR1 is SGHNT and CDR2 YENEEA. This CDR3 has 16 residues. The sequence derives from a human donor in good health. The chain recombines TRBV11-3 with TRBJ1-2, with 7 bases identical to TRBD1. Sequences were obtained from T cells isolated from PBMCs. This chain's CDR3 is CASSSGTAYSAYGYTF. Written as DNA, the CDR3 is TGTGCCAGCAGCTCCGGGACAGCTTACTCCGCATATGGCTACACCTTC.